This TCR beta chain was recorded in a study of T cell responses to AZD1222 COVID-19 vaccine (dated by TCRdb to 2020 to 2022). Study-wide context: AZD1222 recipients whose second dose came at about 4 weeks and those whose second dose came at about 12 weeks were combined into one group, since spike-specific TCR depth and breadth did not differ between the two schedules. TCR sequencing covered 233 trial participants: 207 given two doses of AZD1222 and 26 given two doses of MenACWY control vaccine. Enrollment into the trials was organized by age into subgroups of 18-55, 56-69 and 70-plus years, and those subgroups contained roughly 160, 29 and 62 TCR-sequenced participants, respectively.

From cysteine to phenylalanine, the CDR3 is 16 amino acids long. Just the 48-base CDR3 DNA is kept, in frame starting at base 1. Ends trimmed: V by 5 bases, J by 0 bases; bases unmatched to a gene: 4. Taken from the germline V gene, the CDR1 and CDR2 loops are SGHAT and FQNNGV. The research as a whole found: Because no day 14 peak-response samples were available, repertoires were characterized only after the peak T cell response. Epitopes outside the regions mutated in the B.1.351 and B.1.1.7 variants were reportedly recognized by nearly half of the unique spike-specific TCRs. Conclusions about previously exposed vaccinees are limited because only a handful of AZD1222 recipients were SARS-CoV-2 seropositive at baseline. After two AZD1222 doses, both the breadth and the depth of spike-specific TCRs were significantly higher than at day 0 and than in MenACWY recipients. The 56-69-year group was small, and its depth increase did not reach significance, likely because of low power. Most participants were white British and females outnumbered males, and the authors suggested that clonal diversity may have been underestimated. The vaccine-associated CD4 TCRs covered the entire spike protein, and the dominant responses fell in regions 160-218 and 743-854.

As concerns this clone: Its antigen remains undetermined. No clone much larger than this one lies a single base away; base qualities are absent.

The CDR3 regions of human TCRbeta chains were analyzed by immunosequencing. In the authors' own workflow: TCRs in the repertoires were matched against a reference library of SARS-CoV-2-specific TCRs that had been generated with the MIRA antigen-specificity platform. Breadth meant the fraction of unique TCRs that were SARS-CoV-2-associated, whereas depth meant the fraction of total T cells that were SARS-CoV-2-associated. Using the MIRA data, each spike-specific TCR was assigned both to the spike region to which the TCR was reactive and to a CD4 or CD8 class. Log10-transformed breadth and depth values were compared by one-way ANOVA with Sidak's multiple comparisons tests. TCRdb took over this immuneACCESS table, retaining in-frame rearrangements with V and J assigned. Such tables are incomplete; in checked studies, under half of the missing clones stem from an unresolved V gene, and the remainder is unexplained. V and J calls and clone size are copied from that table; D and trimming were computed from the DNA. For this sample the table gives 130,000 to 150,000 clones, of which about nine tenths were detected only once. The ten largest account for less than 15% of the sample.

What this sample's time point label stands for: baseline before first vaccination. Vaccinee samples were obtained from the UK trials COV001 and COV002, which included a single-blind randomized controlled phase 2/3 trial of AZD1222 (ChAdOx1 nCoV-19) in healthy adults. For TCRbeta chain sequencing, PBMC samples were collected from trial participants at day 0 and at day 28 after the second dose. This TCR was recovered from an adult in good health. The sequencing here drew on peripheral blood, taken on day 0 of AZD1222 vaccination. The V gene is TRBV11-2 and the J gene is TRBJ2-1; the junction holds 10 bases that match TRBD2. CDR3 protein: CASSVLAGASYNEQFF. Read as DNA, the sequence is TGTGCCAGCAGCGTCCTAGCGGGGGCCTCCTACAATGAGCAGTTCTTC.